This entry lists 2 T cell receptor beta chains sequenced from one sample in a study of human T cells and chemical hapten exposure. TCRdb passed the RACE reads through MiXCR, listing each CDR3 protein once. The table has fewer than 80,000 distinct CDR3 sequences, approximately 10% seen once; the top ten hold around 7.3%. Described time point: patch test 2, 6 weeks after DPC sensitization. Stated treatment: therapeutic diphenylcyclopropenone sensitization with weekly scalp DPC. The source was whole blood, collected in connection with sensitization to the hapten diphenylcyclopropenone (DPC). The receptors shown here come from a woman aged 45-60 years with alopecia areata. Some clones in this sample may be carry-over from other donors' samples.

This clonotype appeared many times. V is TRBV29-1 and J is TRBJ2-7; D call uncertain. This CDR3 is 12 amino acids long. The V and J ends lost 3 bases and 1 base respectively, with 7 bases between them. From germline, CDR1 is SQVTM and CDR2 ANQGSEA. The CDR3 DNA reads as TGCAGCGTTGACGAAGGATCCTACGAGCAGTACTTC. This sequence encodes CSVDEGSYEQYF.

This clonotype was detected many times. The chain couples TRBV10-3 to TRBJ1-5, with 9 nucleotides matching TRBD1. There are 14 residues in the CDR3. Germline assignment: CDR1 ENHRY and CDR2 SYGVKD. V trimming: 10 bases; J trimming: 3 bases; junction bases outside the gene matches: 7. The CDR3 region is CATRGDRDNQPQHF. In DNA, the CDR3 is TGTGCCACCAGGGGGGACAGGGACAATCAGCCCCAGCATTTT.